The text below deals with one TCR beta chain. No antigen is known for it. The sample holds no much larger clone one base away, and base qualities are not on file. In total, about 650 healthy bone marrow donors made up the cohort. At the time of sampling, all cohort members were nominally healthy, though unrecorded immune exposures were likely present. The donor tested CMV seropositive and was one of the 289 seropositive cohort members. A peripheral blood sample was collected from each donor, and TCR beta sequencing was performed on peripheral blood mononuclear cells. Genomic DNA extraction from the blood cell samples was performed with the Qiagen DNeasy Blood Extraction Kit. The library was made by the immunoSEQ multiplex PCR assay. For the multiplex PCR, a mixture combining 60 forward primers for TCR Vbeta segments and 13 reverse primers for TCR Jbeta segments was used. Amplification of the CDR3 region of rearranged TCR beta genes was performed with a multiplex PCR assay on genomic DNA. On the Illumina HiSeq System, the amplified TCR beta libraries were sequenced as 87-base-pair reads. The paper's data handling went like this. Across the 700 or so repertoires, a later analysis counted 80 million or so unique TCR beta chains, roughly 11 million of which were shared by at least two donors. Raw reads were error-corrected and collapsed into unique sequences by a nearest-neighbor algorithm in which closely related sequences were merged to remove PCR and sequencing errors. CDR3 sequences were aligned to IMGT reference sequences to assign V, D and J gene segments. For a sequence to be retained, at least a six-nucleotide match to both a V gene segment and a J gene segment was required. Rearrangements were called productive when the CDR3 lacked stop codons and stayed in frame with V and J; all others were non-productive. Following IMGT convention, CDR3 was defined as the stretch from the second conserved V-encoded cysteine up to the conserved J-encoded phenylalanine. The earlier analysis of fewer than 700 of the donors excluded sequences that lacked an unambiguous match to a single V gene segment. In an earlier analysis of 450 to 750 of the donors, a V segment was called functional when productive rearrangements were above 56.7%, and segregating when the standard deviation between donors exceeded 5%. To diagnose cytomegalovirus status from the catalog of TCR beta chain sequences, a statistical classification framework was built. A later analysis assigned V and J genes by comparing TCR nucleotide sequences with IMGT/GENE-DB human TR gene sequences. A later analysis assigned CDR3 sequences and most-parsimonious VDJ recombination scenarios with the TCRdist pipeline. In a later analysis, each TCR beta chain was defined by its CDR3 amino acid sequence together with its V-gene family, and reads lacking a unique V-gene family were excluded. In a later analysis, a few hundred highly shared, low-generation-probability nucleotide sequences were removed to address suspected cross-contamination and a sequencing artifact. For each public chain, a later analysis derived a clonal expansion index from normalized ranks of inferred template counts within each repertoire. In a later analysis, generation probabilities were computed with a VDJ recombination model fitted to out-of-frame rearrangements, and the resulting probabilities were checked against IGoR. A later analysis scored TCR-TCR, TCR-HLA and TCR-CMV co-occurrence with hypergeometric tests, applying a repertoire-size bias correction to TCR pairs. False discovery rates were estimated in a later analysis by permuting HLA or CMV assignments 20 times. A later analysis grouped co-occurring TCRs with DBSCAN, adding TCRdist sequence similarity when clustering within HLA-allele-positive subsets. Co-occurrence clustering excluded repertoires with fewer than 30,000 or more than 120,000 public chains, plus five with anomalous nucleotide sharing. TCRdb re-hosts the immuneACCESS table, in-frame sequences only. Its copies lack some clones; in the studies checked, an unresolved V gene accounts for under half of them, and the cause for the rest is not known. That table furnishes V, J and clone size, whereas the DNA furnished D and trimming. This sample comprises 110,000 or so clones, approximately 74% of them detected only once. The top ten constitute roughly 4.2% of the sample.

These data come from a study of cytomegalovirus exposure and HLA in healthy donors (dated by TCRdb to 2015 to 2018). Some background on the complete study: An earlier analysis of about 530 of the donors reported about 300 Gb of sequence data and about 120 million unique TCR beta sequences obtained from about 179 million T cells. All discovery cohort repertoires had been generated on a single sequencing platform. An early release covering roughly 580 HLA-typed donors comprised 250 to 350 gigabases of sequencing data and some 79 million unique TCR sequences. To decide whether each TCR beta V gene segment behaved as functional or pseudogenic, an earlier analysis of approximately 600 of the donors relied on high-throughput TCR beta sequencing. In a later analysis, previously published TCR beta repertoires from several hundred donors were re-analyzed and high-resolution HLA genotyping was added so that TCR occurrence patterns could be studied. A later genetic analysis used genome-wide SNP genotypes for 398 of the 666 donors, treating that subset as a discovery cohort. The study aimed to test whether cataloging public T cell receptors could reveal signatures of past pathogen exposure. Among the roughly 400 genotyped donors, around 81% belonged to the genetic ancestry cluster associated with self-reported Caucasian donors. Along with the 666-subject first cohort, a separate validation cohort of over a hundred different subjects was used. Donor age, sex, ethnicity and CMV serostatus were compiled together with the repertoire data. Because of strong linkage in the cohort, roughly five DR-DQ haplotypes were treated as single units for association and clustering. In the later analysis, no new phenotypic data were used to find candidate immune exposures; instead, reliance was placed on TCR beta sequences and their occurrence across donors. On average, roughly 240,000 unique TCR beta nucleotide sequences were sequenced per donor among a few hundred genotyped donors of the cohort, with roughly 19% of those sequences being non-productive. The study combined high-throughput TCR immunosequencing, statistical association of individual TCRs with disease status, and machine learning to predict cytomegalovirus infection status. The number of donors typed differed by locus, with roughly 629-640 for A, B, C, DRB1 and DQB1, roughly 520 for DQA1, 606 for DPA1, and about 450 for DPB1. The study profiled the T cell repertoires of 500 to 800 subjects by immunosequencing and related them to cytomegalovirus serostatus. HLA typing included class I and class II loci at four-digit resolution. The paper as a whole reports these results and caveats: According to a later analysis, TCR association rates differed among HLA loci, with DRB1 alleles showing the most associated TCRs and HLA-C alleles showing the fewest. Only TCR beta chains were sequenced in this cohort, and the absence of alpha or paired-chain data limited detectable features. It was suggested by the authors that the approach could potentially be generalized to other disease states and immunological phenotypes. Linkage disequilibrium might explain the correlated functional status among segregating V segments, but an unknown experimental factor could not be excluded. In a later analysis, HLA-associated TCR beta chains showed more clonal expansion and lower generation probabilities than non-associated chains that were equally common. Across donors, most TCR sequences were observed very rarely, whereas some public TCRs were present in many individuals. A later analysis reported that several top co-occurrence clusters appeared linked to parvovirus B19, influenza, CMV and Epstein-Barr virus. In vitro tests confirmed that a few of the cytomegalovirus-associated TCR beta chains recognize cytomegalovirus antigens. A group of highly shared sequence variants was considered likely to be a technical artifact of the sequencing pipeline. Immune exposure information for the cohort was limited to CMV serostatus. The study gave a list of about 150 TCR beta chains associated with cytomegalovirus. The earlier analysis of 450 to 700 of the donors excluded approximately 17 rarely observed V segments, including chromosome 9 orphons, because counts were too low. At a false discovery rate of 0.05, a later analysis linked 15,000 to 20,000 TCR beta sequences to specific HLA alleles. According to a later genetic analysis, donors in an Asian-associated ancestry cluster had fewer N-insertions in productive TCRs than the approximately 690-donor mean. In an earlier analysis of 500 to 650 of the donors, most TCR beta V segments appeared in productive rearrangements about 87% or about 30% of the time, broadly matching IMGT annotations. A further reported finding was that TCR beta sequences accurately predicted the HLA-A and HLA-B alleles for most subjects in the first cohort. Some IMGT-functional V segments, including TRBV6-2 and TRBV6-3, could not be told apart with the 87-base-pair reads, so those segments were excluded. The classifier was reported to diagnose cytomegalovirus status with high specificity and sensitivity in both the original and validation cohorts. Strong co-occurrence of HLA alleles, especially DR and DQ, made assigning TCR associations to individual alleles difficult. Because HLA typing was unavailable for some donors at each locus, only the typed subset was used in association tests. The presence/absence analyses assumed that sequencing depth was roughly uniform across donors, and that assumption may not be true. An association between a missense DCLRE1C variant and V-gene and J-gene trimming of TCR beta chains was found in a later genetic analysis and replicated in an independent cohort. According to a later analysis, most CMV-associated TCR beta chains appeared to be HLA-restricted, and the HLA associations seemed to be driven largely by CMV exposure.

From its cysteine to its phenylalanine, the CDR3 spans 16 amino acids. Just the 48-base CDR3 DNA is kept, in frame starting at base 1. CDR1 and CDR2 are read off the germline V gene (reference sequence) as MNHEY and SMNVEV. Trimming takes 0 bases from V and 4 bases from J, and the germline ends sit 15 bases apart. The chain employs TRBV27 and TRBJ1-2; TRBD1 is a weak D gene call, 6 bases matching. The source is a woman aged 40 to 50 in good health and CMV-seropositive. Sequenced sample: PBMCs. The CDR3 protein: CASSLSGEGGFYGYTF. In nucleotides, the sequence is TGTGCCAGCAGTTTATCGGGGGAGGGGGGGTTCTATGGCTACACCTTC.